This T cell receptor beta chain was retrieved from a study of cytomegalovirus exposure and HLA in healthy donors. This CDR3 contains 16 residues. V lost 1 base and J 6 bases, leaving 13 bases between the germline ends. Germline V gives CDR1 MNHNS, CDR2 SASEGT. A note on this clone: Within the sample, other DNA sequences also encode this same CDR3.

Primers included in the PCR were 60 Vbeta and 13 Jbeta primers. Profiled with immunoSEQ multiplex PCR; TCRdb holds only in-frame clones, not every one. This sample's table reports under 95,000 clones. Input material: PBMCs. This rearrangement joins TRBV6-1 to TRBJ1-6; D possibly corresponds to TRBD1 (5 bases). The TCR was taken from a female donor in good health and CMV-seropositive. The CDR3, as DNA: TGTGCCAGCAGTGAAGTGGGTGGTAGGGGTAATTCACCCCTCCACTTT. Residues: CASSEVGGRGNSPLHF.